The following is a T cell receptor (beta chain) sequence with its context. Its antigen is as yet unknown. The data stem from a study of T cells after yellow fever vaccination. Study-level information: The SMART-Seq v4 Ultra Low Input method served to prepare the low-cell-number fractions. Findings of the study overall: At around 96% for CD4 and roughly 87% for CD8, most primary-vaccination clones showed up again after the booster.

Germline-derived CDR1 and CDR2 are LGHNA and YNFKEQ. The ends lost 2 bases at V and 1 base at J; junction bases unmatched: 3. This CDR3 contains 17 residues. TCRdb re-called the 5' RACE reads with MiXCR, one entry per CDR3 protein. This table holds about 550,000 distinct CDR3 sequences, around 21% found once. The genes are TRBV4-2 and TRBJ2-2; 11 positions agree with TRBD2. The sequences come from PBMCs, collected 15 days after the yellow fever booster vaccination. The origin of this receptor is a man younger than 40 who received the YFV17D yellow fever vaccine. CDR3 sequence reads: CASSQQLAGVNTGELFF. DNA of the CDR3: TGTGCCAGCAGCCAACAACTAGCGGGAGTGAACACCGGGGAGCTGTTTTTT.